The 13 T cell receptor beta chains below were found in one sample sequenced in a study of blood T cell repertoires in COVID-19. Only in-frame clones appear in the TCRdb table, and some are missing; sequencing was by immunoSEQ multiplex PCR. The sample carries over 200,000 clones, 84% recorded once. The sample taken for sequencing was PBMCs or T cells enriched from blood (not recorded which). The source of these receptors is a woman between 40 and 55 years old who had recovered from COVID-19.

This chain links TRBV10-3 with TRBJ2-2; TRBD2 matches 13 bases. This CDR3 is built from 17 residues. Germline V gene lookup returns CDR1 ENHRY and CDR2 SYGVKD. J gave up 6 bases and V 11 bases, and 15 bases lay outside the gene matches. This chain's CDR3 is CAVTGTSGIGKAGELFF. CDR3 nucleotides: TGTGCCGTAACCGGGACTAGCGGGATAGGAAAGGCCGGGGAGCTGTTTTTT.

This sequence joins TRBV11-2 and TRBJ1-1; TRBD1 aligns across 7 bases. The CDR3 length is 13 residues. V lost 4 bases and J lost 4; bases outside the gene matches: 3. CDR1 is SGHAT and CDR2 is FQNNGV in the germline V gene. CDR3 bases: TGTGCCAGCAGCTCTAGACAGGGCACTGAAGCTTTCTTT. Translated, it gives CASSSRQGTEAFF. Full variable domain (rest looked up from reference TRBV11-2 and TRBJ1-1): EAGVAQSPRYKIIEKRQSVAFWCNPISGHATLYWYQQILGQGPKLLIQFQNNGVVDDSQLPKDRFSAERLKGVDSTLKIQPAKLEDSAVYLCASSSRQGTEAFFGQGTRLTVV.

The CDR3 DNA is TGTGCCTGGAGTTATACTGGGGCCAACGTCCTGACTTTC. As protein: CAWSYTGANVLTF. V gene TRBV30 combines with J gene TRBJ2-6; D is undetermined. With 2 bases removed from V and 2 bases from J, the gap between germline ends came to 4 bases. Germline values: CDR1 GTSNPN, CDR2 SVGIG (reference sequence). CDR3 size: 13 residues. Complete variable domain (other parts from reference TRBV30 and TRBJ2-6): SQTIHQWPATLVQPVGSPLSLECTVEGTSNPNLYWYRQAAGRGLQLLFYSVGIGQISSEVPQNLSASRPQDRQFILSSKKLLLSDSGFYLCAWSYTGANVLTFGAGSRLTVL.

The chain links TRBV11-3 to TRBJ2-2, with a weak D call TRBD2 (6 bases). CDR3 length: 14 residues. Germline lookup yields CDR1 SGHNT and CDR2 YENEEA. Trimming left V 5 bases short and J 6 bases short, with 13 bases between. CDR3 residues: CASSPGTWSGELFF. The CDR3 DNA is TGTGCCAGCAGCCCTGGGACTTGGTCCGGGGAGCTGTTTTTT. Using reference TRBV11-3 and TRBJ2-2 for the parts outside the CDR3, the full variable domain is EAGVVQSPRYKIIEKKQPVAFWCNPISGHNTLYWYLQNLGQGPELLIRYENEEAVDDSQLPKDRFSAERLKGVDSTLKIQPAELGDSAVYLCASSPGTWSGELFFGEGSRLTVL.

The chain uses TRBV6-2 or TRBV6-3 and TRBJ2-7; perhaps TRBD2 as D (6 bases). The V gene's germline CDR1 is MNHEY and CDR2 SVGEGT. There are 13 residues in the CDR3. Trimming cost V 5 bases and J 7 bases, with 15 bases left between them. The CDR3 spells CASSGVAGLEQYF. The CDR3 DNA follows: TGTGCCAGCAGTGGAGTCGCGGGGTTGGAGCAGTACTTC.

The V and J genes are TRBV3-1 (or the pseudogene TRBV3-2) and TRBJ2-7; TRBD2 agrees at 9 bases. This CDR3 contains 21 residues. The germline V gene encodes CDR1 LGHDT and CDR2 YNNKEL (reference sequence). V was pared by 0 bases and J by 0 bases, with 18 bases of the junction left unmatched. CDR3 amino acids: CASSQDRARLAVVASSYEQYV. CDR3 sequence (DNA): TGTGCCAGCAGCCAAGATCGGGCGAGACTAGCGGTCGTTGCTAGCTCCTACGAGCAGTACGTC.

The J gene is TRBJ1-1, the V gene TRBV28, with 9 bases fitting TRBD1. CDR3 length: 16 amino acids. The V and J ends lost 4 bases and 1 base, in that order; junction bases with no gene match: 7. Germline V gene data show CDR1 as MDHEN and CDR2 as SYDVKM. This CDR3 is CASSSRQGGGNTEAFF. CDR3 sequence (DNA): TGTGCCAGCAGTTCTCGACAGGGGGGTGGGAACACTGAAGCTTTCTTT.

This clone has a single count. The chain's CDR3 is CASSIAKGGIAGELFF. As DNA, the CDR3 is TGTGCCAGTAGTATAGCGAAAGGGGGCATCGCCGGGGAGCTGTTTTTT. V gene TRBV19 combines with J gene TRBJ2-2; 7 bases agree with TRBD1. Germline-derived CDR1 and CDR2 are LNHDA and SQIVND (reference sequence). V shed 1 base, J shed 6 bases, and the junction held 8 bases outside the gene matches. This CDR3 has 16 residues.

CDR3: CSVGPLAGVGNEQFF. In DNA, the CDR3 is TGCAGCGTTGGGCCTTTAGCGGGAGTCGGAAATGAGCAGTTCTTC. V gene TRBV29-1 combines with J gene TRBJ2-1; TRBD2 aligns across 9 bases. Germline-derived CDR1 and CDR2 are SQVTM and ANQGSEA. V shed 4 bases and J 7 bases; nucleotides not matched to a gene: 11. The CDR3 sequence is 15 residues long.

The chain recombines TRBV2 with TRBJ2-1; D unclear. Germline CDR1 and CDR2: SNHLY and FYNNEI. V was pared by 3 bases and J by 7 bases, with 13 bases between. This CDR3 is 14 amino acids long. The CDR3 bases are TGTGCCAGCAGTGAGGGCAGGAAGAAGAATGAGCAGTTCTTC. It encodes CASSEGRKKNEQFF.

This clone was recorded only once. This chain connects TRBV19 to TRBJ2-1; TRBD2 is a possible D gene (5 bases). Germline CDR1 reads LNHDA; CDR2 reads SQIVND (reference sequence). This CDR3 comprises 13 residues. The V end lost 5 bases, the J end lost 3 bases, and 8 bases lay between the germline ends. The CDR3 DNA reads TGTGCCAGTAGTCTACTAGGCTACAATGAGCAGTTCTTC. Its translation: CASSLLGYNEQFF.

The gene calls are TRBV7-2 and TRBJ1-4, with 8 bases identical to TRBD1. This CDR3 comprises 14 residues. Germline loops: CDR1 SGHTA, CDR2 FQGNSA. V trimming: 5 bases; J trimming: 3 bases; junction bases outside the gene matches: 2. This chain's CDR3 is CASSRTGPNEKLFF. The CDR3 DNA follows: TGTGCCAGCAGCCGGACAGGGCCTAATGAAAAACTGTTTTTT.

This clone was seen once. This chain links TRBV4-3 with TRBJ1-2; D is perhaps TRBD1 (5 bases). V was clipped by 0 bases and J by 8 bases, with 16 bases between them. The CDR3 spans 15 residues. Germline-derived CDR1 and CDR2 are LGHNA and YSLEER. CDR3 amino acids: CASSQDRSRESGYTF. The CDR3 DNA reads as TGCGCCAGCAGCCAAGACCGAAGCAGGGAAAGCGGCTACACCTTC.